Below, 11 T cell receptor beta chains from the same sample are listed, as sequenced in a study of OX40 agonist ivuxolimab in advanced cancers. This table comes from immunoSEQ multiplex PCR, and its TCRdb copy is limited to in-frame clones, with some not included. The table has under 80,000 clones, 75% to 90% seen once. The material was CD4+ or CD8+ T cells sorted from blood, obtained in a trial of the OX40 agonist ivuxolimab. The receptors were gathered from an adult with an advanced solid tumor such as melanoma, head and neck, liver or kidney cancer.

This rearrangement joins TRBV5-1 to TRBJ1-1; maybe TRBD1 (5 bases). Germline V CDR1 and CDR2: SGHRS, YFSETQ. V lost 4 bases and J lost 1, with 14 bases in between. The CDR3 covers 15 residues. This CDR3 reads CASSATGGENTEAFF. CDR3 bases: TGCGCCAGCAGCGCGACGGGGGGAGAGAACACTGAAGCTTTCTTT.

The chain uses TRBV5-4 and TRBJ2-4; 12 bases agree with TRBD2. V gave up 3 bases and J gave up 8 bases; unmatched junction bases: 12. This CDR3 has 17 amino acids. CDR1 is SGHNT and CDR2 is YYREEE in the germline V gene (reference sequence). CDR3 amino acids: CASSSPGTSGSGDIQYF. In DNA form, the CDR3 reads TGTGCCAGCAGCTCCCCCGGGACTAGCGGGTCCGGGGACATTCAGTACTTC.

V usage is TRBV7-9 and J usage is TRBJ2-1; D remains ambiguous. This CDR3 comprises 18 residues. CDR1 and CDR2 (germline): SEHNR, FQNEAQ (reference sequence). Between the trimmed V and J ends, which lost 5 bases and 7 bases, there was a span of 27 bases. CDR3 sequence: CASSGAGGGPSSWNEQFF. CDR3 sequence (DNA): TGTGCCAGCAGCGGAGCAGGCGGCGGCCCCTCCAGTTGGAATGAGCAGTTCTTC.

The chain couples TRBV6-1 to TRBJ2-7; possibly TRBD2 for D (6 bases). V lost 8 bases, J lost 0 bases, and 8 bases lay in between. CDR3 length: 12 residues. Germline CDR1 is MNHNS and CDR2 is SASEGT. CDR3 amino acids: CASGGSSYEQYF. CDR3 nucleotides: TGTGCCAGCGGGGGGAGCTCCTACGAGCAGTACTTC.

CDR3 coding DNA: TGCGCCAGCAGTCGGACAGTCTCTGACACTGAAGCTTTCTTT. Its protein is CASSRTVSDTEAFF. V and J are TRBV4-1 and TRBJ1-1; D perhaps matches TRBD1 (6 bases). Germline V gives CDR1 MGHRA, CDR2 YSYEKL. The V and J ends lost 6 bases and 3 bases respectively, with 14 bases between them. The CDR3 has 14 residues.

The chain uses TRBV14 and TRBJ2-1; D not certain. The V gene lost 0 bases and the J gene lost 0 bases, with 15 bases spanning the gap. The CDR3 totals 18 residues. CDR1 SGHDN and CDR2 FVKESK come from the germline V gene. The CDR3: CASSQDGRALSSYNEQFF. Here the CDR3 DNA reads TGTGCCAGCAGCCAAGATGGACGGGCACTCAGCTCCTACAATGAGCAGTTCTTC. The full variable domain, with the rest looked up from reference TRBV14 and TRBJ2-1, is EAGVTQFPSHSVIEKGQTVTLRCDPISGHDNLYWYRRVMGKEIKFLLHFVKESKQDESGMPNNRFLAERTGGTYSTLKVQPAELEDSGVYFCASSQDGRALSSYNEQFFGPGTRLTVL.

This clone was picked up a small number of times. The gene calls are TRBV18 and TRBJ2-5; 7 bases are a match to TRBD1. The germline CDR1 and CDR2 sequences are KGHSH and LQKENI. Trimming at V came to 2 bases and at J to 9 bases, leaving 9 bases not matched to a gene. The length of the CDR3 is 14 residues. In nucleotides, the CDR3 is TGTGCCAGCTCACCAGGGCAGGGGGAGATTCCCCAGTACTTC. Amino acid sequence: CASSPGQGEIPQYF.

The chain combines TRBV2 with TRBJ2-7; TRBD1 might be the D (5 bases). The CDR3 totals 12 residues. Trimming took 5 bases from V and 3 from J, leaving 8 bases between them. CDR1 is SNHLY, CDR2 FYNNEI, per germline. CDR3 amino acids: CASSNTGYEQYF. CDR3 in DNA: TGTGCCAGCAGTAATACAGGCTACGAGCAGTACTTC.

This clone was seen only once. The V gene is TRBV28, the J gene TRBJ2-7; D remains unclear. CDR1 and CDR2 (germline): MDHEN, SYDVKM. V lost 6 bases, J lost 0 bases, and 6 bases lay in between. The CDR3 loop spans 12 amino acids. This CDR3 is CASRTPSYEQYF. The CDR3 region has the DNA TGTGCCAGCAGAACCCCCTCCTACGAGCAGTACTTC.

CDR3 bases: TGTGCCAGCACCCGGGACAGCCCCAATTCACCCCTCCACTTT. It yields the protein CASTRDSPNSPLHF. The chain recombines TRBV7-2 with TRBJ1-6; TRBD1 agrees at 7 bases. This CDR3 spans 14 amino acids. Per the germline V gene, CDR1 is SGHTA and CDR2 is FQGNSA. The V gene end was trimmed by 7 bases and the J gene end by 7 bases; junction bases not matched to a gene: 7.

This clone was detected once. The chain recombines TRBV15 with TRBJ2-7; D is undetermined. Germline V CDR1 and CDR2: LNHNV, YYDKDF (reference sequence). The CDR3 totals 13 residues. Trimming pared 2 bases from V and 2 bases from J, leaving 7 bases between. Written as DNA, the CDR3 is TGTGCCACCAGCAGATACCGGGCCTACGAGCAGTACTTC. Translation: CATSRYRAYEQYF. The full variable domain, completed using reference TRBV15 and TRBJ2-7, is DAMVIQNPRYQVTQFGKPVTLSCSQTLNHNVMYWYQQKSSQAPKLLFHYYDKDFNNEADTPDNFQSRRPNTSFCFLDIRSPGLGDTAMYLCATSRYRAYEQYFGPGTRLTVT.